A single sample is the source of the 21 T cell receptor beta chains below, sequenced in a study of T cells in Graves' hyperthyroidism and ophthalmopathy. Amplification of TCR beta CDR3 regions was performed using RNA transcripts as template. HTBI primers were employed in a first-round RT-PCR of the TCR CDR3. TCRdb called the multiplex PCR reads again in MiXCR, with one record for every CDR3 protein. The data contain about 570,000 distinct CDR3 sequences, approximately 44% of them singletons. The sequenced sample was peripheral blood or thyroid tissue (not recorded which). The receptor set was obtained from an adult woman with Graves' disease, either hyperthyroidism or ophthalmopathy (not recorded which).

In its sample, this clonotype was seen many times. The V gene is TRBV5-1, the J gene TRBJ1-1, with a possible D match to TRBD1 (6 bases). Germline assignment: CDR1 SGHRS and CDR2 YFSETQ. The V gene lost 4 bases and the J gene lost 3 bases, with 16 bases spanning the gap. This CDR3 has 15 residues. The CDR3 region is CASSTPQGSYTEAFF. DNA of the CDR3: TGCGCCAGCAGCACACCCCAGGGGTCCTACACTGAAGCTTTCTTT.

This clonotype was seen many times. The junction and the germline gene differ at one end; a read error may be behind it. V gene TRBV5-1 combines with J gene TRBJ2-5; D call uncertain. The length of the CDR3 is 15 residues. CDR1 and CDR2 (germline): SGHRS, YFSETQ. In DNA, the CDR3 is TGCGCCAGCAGCCTAGGTTCTCAACTGCAAGACACCCAGTACTTC. Encoded protein: CASSLGSQLQDTQYF.

Details on this clonotype: Just one base apart from a much larger clone, this may be a read error. This chain links TRBV2 with TRBJ1-1; D gene unclear. The length of the CDR3 is 15 residues. The V and J ends lost 6 bases and 1 base respectively, with 15 bases between them. The V gene's germline CDR1 is SNHLY and CDR2 FYNNEI. The CDR3 DNA reads TGTGCCAGCAGACAAGAGCGTTTGGGGAACACTGAAGCTTTCTTT. This encodes CASRQERLGNTEAFF.

Concerning this clonotype itself: The conserved phenylalanine or tryptophan normally closing the CDR3 is absent here, so this likely arose from a read error. The limits of the CDR3 on the DNA are not certain, so only TCRdb's listed CDR3 is given. The chain couples TRBV11-2 to TRBJ2-7. The CDR3 comprises 9 residues, both ends counted. Per germline, CDR1 SGHAT and CDR2 FQNNGV. CDR3 residues: CASSLRLSY.

J is TRBJ2-2 and V is TRBV12-3 or TRBV12-4; D not certain. The ends were cut back, 4 bases at V and 8 bases at J, with 8 bases in the middle. The CDR3 is 12 residues long. CDR3 coding DNA: TGTGCCAGCAGTTCTCAGGTAGGGGAGCTGTTTTTT. Its translation: CASSSQVGELFF.

This clonotype was recorded a few times. This sequence joins TRBV24-1 and TRBJ1-1; no clear D gene. This CDR3 contains 13 residues. Per the germline V gene, CDR1 is KGHDR and CDR2 is SFDVKD. The germline V and J ends were trimmed by 3 bases and 10 bases, with 14 bases remaining between them. CDR3 nucleotide sequence: TGTGCCACCAGTGATCCCGACGCCGGTTTAGCTTTCTTT. This encodes CATSDPDAGLAFF.

The chain uses TRBV29-1 and TRBJ2-7, with TRBD2 matching over 9 bases. The CDR3 is made up of 13 amino acids. J lost 5 bases, V lost 4 bases, and 6 bases had no gene match. Germline CDR1 and CDR2: SQVTM and ANQGSEA. In DNA form, the CDR3 reads TGCAGCGTTGGACTAGCGGTAAGGAACGAGCAGTACTTC. Its protein is CSVGLAVRNEQYF.

This clonotype showed up many times. V usage is TRBV4-1 and J usage is TRBJ1-2, with D hard to call. This CDR3 contains 15 residues. The germline CDR1 and CDR2 sequences are MGHRA and YSYEKL. The germline V and J ends were trimmed by 1 base and 0 bases, with 9 bases remaining between them. The CDR3 sequence is CASSQVVTANYGYTF. DNA of the CDR3: TGCGCCAGCAGCCAAGTGGTAACCGCTAACTATGGCTACACCTTC.

In this sample, this clonotype turned up many times. The genes are TRBV30 and TRBJ1-2; tentatively, D is TRBD1 (6 bases). CDR1 and CDR2 from the germline V gene are GTSNPN and SVGIG (reference sequence). The CDR3 is 14 amino acids. Trimming shortened V by 3 bases and J by 6 bases, and 17 bases separated the two germline ends. Written as DNA, the CDR3 is TGTGCCTGGAGAAACAGGGCCACGAGGCATGGCTACACCTTC. It is translated as CAWRNRATRHGYTF.

Many counts were recorded for this clonotype. This sequence joins TRBV10-2 and TRBJ2-7; 7 nucleotides line up with TRBD2. J lost 5 bases, V lost 6 bases, and 13 bases had no gene match. CDR3 length equals 15 residues. Looked up from germline, CDR1 is WSHSY and CDR2 is SAAADI. In nucleotides, the CDR3 is TGCGCCAGCAGCGAGGGTGGGAGGGCCTTCGACGAGCAGTACTTC. Translation gives CASSEGGRAFDEQYF.

Worth noting for this clonotype: Because it lacks the conserved phenylalanine or tryptophan at the end, this CDR3 is likely a read error. The chain joins TRBV18 to TRBJ2-5, with D hard to call. Germline CDR1 and CDR2: KGHSH and LQKENI. The V end was cut by 5 bases, the J end by 3 bases, with 10 bases between. The CDR3 covers 13 residues. The DNA of the CDR3 is TGTGCCAGCTCATGGTCTGGAGAAGAGACCCAGTACCTC. It encodes CASSWSGEETQYL.

The chain carries TRBV2 and TRBJ1-6; weak D call: TRBD1 (6 bases). Trimming removed 8 bases at V and 6 bases at J, with 26 bases between. Per the germline V gene, CDR1 is SNHLY and CDR2 is FYNNEI. The CDR3 loop spans 18 amino acids. CDR3 loop: CASLFSSASEGGNSPLHF. In DNA form, the CDR3 reads TGTGCCAGCCTTTTTAGCAGTGCTAGTGAAGGGGGTAATTCACCCCTCCACTTT.

The chain joins TRBV29-1 to TRBJ1-5; D unresolved. CDR3 length: 12 amino acids. Germline V CDR1 and CDR2: SQVTM, ANQGSEA. V was trimmed by 4 bases and J by 3 bases, leaving 7 bases between them. CDR3 residues: CSVVGTNQPQHF. The DNA for the CDR3 is TGCAGCGTTGTGGGAACCAATCAGCCCCAGCATTTT.

Of note for this clonotype: Because the CDR3's place on the DNA is in doubt, the DNA is left out and the CDR3 is given as listed by TCRdb. The chain is built from TRBV10-3 and TRBJ2-5. Germline values: CDR1 ENHRY, CDR2 SYGVKD. The CDR3 is 21 amino acids long, termini counted. CDR3 region: CAIGGDATNEKLFFGSGTQYF.

The sample holds one count of this clonotype. At one of its ends the junction is not consistent with the germline gene, which may arise from a read error. The chain carries TRBV5-1 and TRBJ1-2; TRBD1 agrees at 7 bases. This CDR3 is 15 amino acids long. Germline V lookup: CDR1 SGHRS, CDR2 YFSETQ. The CDR3 sequence: CASSLDYRGAGCYTF. In nucleotides, the CDR3 is TGTGCCAGCAGCTTAGACTACAGGGGAGCGGGCTGCTACACCTTC.

This clonotype was detected many times. V usage is TRBV5-5 and J usage is TRBJ2-2; D uncertain. Germline CDR1 and CDR2: SGHKS and YYEKEE (reference sequence). The V end was cut by 6 bases, the J end by 0 bases, with 12 bases between. This CDR3 is 15 amino acids long. The CDR3 loop is CASTVGPPNTGELFF. CDR3 sequence (DNA): TGTGCCAGCACCGTCGGACCGCCGAACACCGGGGAGCTGTTTTTT.

The rearrangement uses TRBV11-1 and TRBJ1-4; D remains ambiguous. From germline, CDR1 is SGHAT and CDR2 FQDESV (reference sequence). CDR3 length equals 15 residues. Between the trimmed V and J ends, which lost 5 bases and 6 bases, there was a span of 16 bases. Here the CDR3 DNA reads TGTGCCAGCAGCACCCCCGGGGAGAACGATGAAAAACTGTTTTTT. Amino acids: CASSTPGENDEKLFF.

The chain couples TRBV5-1 to TRBJ1-1; TRBD1 is a possible D gene (6 bases). The V and J ends lost 3 bases and 7 bases respectively, with 13 bases between them. The CDR3 covers 13 residues. Per germline, CDR1 SGHRS and CDR2 YFSETQ. The CDR3 spells CASSSGTTVEAFF. The CDR3 bases are TGCGCCAGCAGCTCCGGGACAACCGTTGAAGCTTTCTTT.

The genes are TRBV7-2 and TRBJ1-4; D is ambiguous. The CDR3 length is 13 residues. Per the germline V gene, CDR1 is SGHTA and CDR2 is FQGNSA. Trimming took 5 bases from V and 8 from J, leaving 12 bases between them. The CDR3 DNA follows: TGTGCCAGCAGCCGTGGCACTTACGAAAAACTGTTTTTT. Translated: CASSRGTYEKLFF.

The genes are TRBV24-1 and TRBJ2-7; maybe TRBD2 (5 bases). The CDR3 extends over 13 amino acids. The germline V gene has CDR1 KGHDR and CDR2 SFDVKD. The CDR3 region is CAIRTLSSYEQYF. The CDR3 DNA reads TGTGCTATTAGGACTCTTAGCTCCTACGAGCAGTACTTC.

J is TRBJ1-5 and V is TRBV12-3 or TRBV12-4; 9 nucleotides align to TRBD1. With V trimmed by 4 bases and J by 7 bases, 8 bases remained unmatched. The CDR3 has 15 residues. CDR3 residues: CASSWPGQGQQPQHF. DNA of the CDR3: TGTGCCAGCAGTTGGCCGGGACAGGGCCAGCAGCCCCAGCATTTT.